This T cell receptor beta chain appears in the sequencing data of a study of T cell repertoires in cytomegalovirus infection. Study information: Matching HLA type, along with CMV infection, was indicated by public TCR beta signatures. Study-wide results and caveats: The cumulative frequency of public TCR beta families distinguished individuals who carried CMV together with the relevant HLA.

TCRdb analysed the reads with MiXCR anew, one entry per CDR3 protein. Found here are 300,000 to 400,000 distinct CDR3 sequences, 15% to 20% of them singletons; the top ten hold around 9.3%. Details on this clonotype: Its specificity is not known.

This CDR3 comprises 14 residues. Germline CDR1 DFQATT, CDR2 SNEGSKA (reference sequence). Between the trimmed V and J ends, which lost 0 bases and 1 base, there was a span of 8 bases. This TCR was sampled from a human donor in good health (CMV status not recorded). Some clones in this sample may be carry-over from other donors' samples. The chain links TRBV20-1 to TRBJ2-3; no clear D. Material: PBMCs. Here the CDR3 reads CSARDERRTDTQYF. The CDR3, as DNA: TGCAGTGCTAGAGATGAACGGCGCACAGATACGCAGTATTTT.